Below are 20 T cell receptor beta chains sequenced from a single sample in a study of T cells after posttransplantation cyclophosphamide. This table comes from immunoSEQ multiplex PCR, and its TCRdb copy is limited to in-frame clones, with some not included. The sample offers 25,000 to 35,000 clones and no singletons, the top ten holding 4.5% to 5%. The sequencing sample was made of PBMCs. The receptors were gathered from a woman aged 25 to 39 in good health and a related stem cell transplant donor.

This clone was recorded many times. V is TRBV5-1 and J is TRBJ2-7; D is unclear. The V end lost 1 base, the J end lost 5 bases, and 7 bases lay between the germline ends. The germline CDR1 and CDR2 sequences are SGHRS and YFSETQ. The CDR3 loop spans 12 amino acids. CDR3 amino acids: CASSLIPDEQYF. CDR3 sequence (DNA): TGCGCCAGCAGCTTGATTCCCGACGAGCAGTACTTC.

This clone was seen only a few times. The sample carries other DNA sequences with the same CDR3. This sequence joins TRBV29-1 and TRBJ2-3; the match to TRBD1 covers 12 bases. The germline V gene encodes CDR1 SQVTM and CDR2 ANQGSEA. CDR3 length: 14 residues. Losses at the gene ends were 6 bases for V and 5 bases for J; bases not matched to a gene: 6. The CDR3 coding sequence is TGCAGCGTGAAGGGGACAGGGGGCGAAGATACGCAGTATTTT. This translates into CSVKGTGGEDTQYF.

This clone was counted many times. This sequence joins TRBV7-2 and TRBJ1-4, with 10 bases matching TRBD1. From germline, CDR1 is SGHTA and CDR2 FQGNSA. This CDR3 is built from 15 residues. The V segment lost 5 bases and the J segment 7 bases; nucleotides outside the gene matches: 7. This CDR3 is CASSQRQGAGEKLFF. The CDR3 DNA reads as TGTGCCAGCAGCCAGCGACAGGGGGCGGGTGAAAAACTGTTTTTT.

The sample holds many counts of this clone. V gene TRBV9 combines with J gene TRBJ2-7, with D possibly TRBD1 on 5 matching bases. This CDR3 spans 14 amino acids. V lost 0 bases, J lost 2 bases, and 9 bases lay in between. Per germline, CDR1 SGDLS and CDR2 YYNGEE. CDR3 DNA: TGTGCCAGCAGCGTAGGACAGACAACCTACGAGCAGTACTTC. This gives the protein CASSVGQTTYEQYF.

CDR3 sequence reads: CAIRERGTEETQYF. The CDR3 DNA follows: TGTGCCATCAGGGAGCGAGGGACAGAAGAGACCCAGTACTTC. The rearrangement uses TRBV10-3 and TRBJ2-5, with 7 bases aligning to TRBD1. V shed 6 bases and J 3 bases; nucleotides not matched to a gene: 7. This CDR3 is built from 14 residues. The germline V gene has CDR1 ENHRY and CDR2 SYGVKD.

This clone was counted many times. The J gene is TRBJ1-2, the V gene TRBV15, with a weak D call TRBD1 (6 bases). Trimming stripped 0 bases from V and 2 bases from J, with 25 bases between. The CDR3 runs to 20 residues. Germline V gives CDR1 LNHNV, CDR2 YYDKDF (reference sequence). The CDR3 sequence: CATSRETPGIPGAANYGYTF. The CDR3 DNA reads as TGTGCCACCAGCAGAGAGACTCCTGGCATCCCAGGGGCGGCCAACTATGGCTACACCTTC.

This clone occurred many times. The CDR3 region has the DNA TGTGCCAGCAGCCCGGGACAGGGGTTAAAACTGTTTTTT. The encoded protein is CASSPGQGLKLFF. This chain joins TRBV7-9 and TRBJ1-4; TRBD1 aligns across 10 bases. The CDR3 spans 13 residues. V dropped 5 bases and J dropped 10; count of bases not matched to a gene: 4. Germline values: CDR1 SEHNR, CDR2 FQNEAQ (reference sequence).

This clone was observed at least ten times. The chain recombines TRBV4-3 with TRBJ1-1; D is perhaps TRBD1 (5 bases). This CDR3 comprises 14 residues. Per the germline V gene, CDR1 is LGHNA and CDR2 is YSLEER. V lost 4 bases and J 2 bases, leaving 11 bases between the germline ends. The CDR3 spells CASSLRRGNTEAFF. CDR3 in DNA: TGCGCCAGCAGCCTAAGAAGGGGTAACACTGAAGCTTTCTTT.

This clone was observed many times. The chain carries TRBV4-1 and TRBJ2-3; D not resolved. This CDR3 spans 16 amino acids. CDR1 is MGHRA, CDR2 YSYEKL, per germline. V was clipped by 5 bases and J by 0 bases, with 15 bases between them. The chain's CDR3 is CASSLKTSDSTDTQYF. The CDR3 nucleotides are TGCGCCAGCAGCTTAAAAACGAGCGATAGCACAGATACGCAGTATTTT.

This clone was counted ten times or more. The V gene is TRBV7-9, the J gene TRBJ1-1, with D perhaps matching TRBD1 (5 bases). Germline values: CDR1 SEHNR, CDR2 FQNEAQ (reference sequence). The CDR3 length is 14 residues. Trimming removed 5 bases at V and 6 bases at J, with 16 bases between. The DNA for the CDR3 is TGTGCCAGCAGCCAAAATCAGGGATACGCTGAAGCTTTCTTT. This gives the protein CASSQNQGYAEAFF.

Only a few counts were recorded for this clone. The chain recombines TRBV9 with TRBJ1-4, with a weak D call TRBD1 (5 bases). This CDR3 region has 13 residues. Trimming took 3 bases from V and 4 from J, leaving 7 bases between them. Germline lookup yields CDR1 SGDLS and CDR2 YYNGEE. In DNA form, the CDR3 reads TGTGCCAGCAGCGCCGGGGGTAATGAAAAACTGTTTTTT. Protein sequence: CASSAGGNEKLFF. Using reference TRBV9 and TRBJ1-4 for the parts outside the CDR3, the full variable domain is DSGVTQTPKHLITATGQRVTLRCSPRSGDLSVYWYQQSLDQGLQFLIQYYNGEERAKGNILERFSAQQFPDLHSELNLSSLELGDSALYFCASSAGGNEKLFFGSGTQLSVL.

This clone occurred many times. The CDR3 spells CASSQTPGTGGVQLNTGELFF. The CDR3, as DNA: TGCGCCAGCAGCCAGACACCCGGGACAGGGGGGGTTCAACTAAACACCGGGGAGCTGTTTTTT. The V and J genes are TRBV4-1 and TRBJ2-2, with 11 bases aligning to TRBD1. V shed 3 bases, J shed 2 bases, and the junction held 17 bases outside the gene matches. Germline assignment: CDR1 MGHRA and CDR2 YSYEKL. The length of the CDR3 is 21 residues.

This clone was counted many times. The chain uses TRBV28 and TRBJ2-1; perhaps TRBD1 as D (6 bases). The CDR3 totals 13 residues. The ends were cut back, 1 base at V and 11 bases at J, with 12 bases in the middle. In germline, CDR1 is MDHEN, CDR2 SYDVKM. Written as DNA, the CDR3 is TGTGCCAGCAGTTTATACAGGGCCGAAAAGCAGTTCTTC. Translated: CASSLYRAEKQFF.

This clone was detected many times. The chain couples TRBV5-6 to TRBJ1-5, with a weak D call TRBD1 (6 bases). The CDR3 is 16 residues long. V was shortened by 0 bases and J by 7 bases, with 17 bases between the two germline ends. Per germline, CDR1 SGHDT and CDR2 YYEEEE. The DNA of the CDR3 is TGTGCCAGCAGCTTGGCGGGGGGCAGGGCGGGGCAGCCCCAGCATTTT. This gives the protein CASSLAGGRAGQPQHF.

This clone has ten or more counts. The chain couples TRBV12-3 or TRBV12-4 to TRBJ2-1; a possible D gene is TRBD1 (5 bases). The V end lost 5 bases, the J end lost 15 bases, and 17 bases lay between the germline ends. This CDR3 spans 12 amino acids. Here the CDR3 DNA reads TGTGCCAGCAGTCCGTCGGTGGGGCCGTGGTTCTTC. Translating gives CASSPSVGPWFF.

The sample holds many counts of this clone. The V gene is TRBV5-4, the J gene TRBJ2-3; a possible D gene is TRBD1 (6 bases). Trimming left V 4 bases short and J 4 bases short, with 16 bases between. Germline V lookup: CDR1 SGHNT, CDR2 YYREEE (reference sequence). The CDR3 extends over 15 amino acids. CDR3 loop: CASSLFPQGADTQYF. CDR3 DNA: TGTGCCAGCAGCCTATTCCCACAGGGCGCAGATACGCAGTATTTT.

At least ten counts were recorded for this clone. The chain has TRBV12-5 and TRBJ1-5; tentative D call: TRBD1 (6 bases). Trimming removed 3 bases at V and 2 bases at J, with 11 bases between. The CDR3 contains 15 residues. The V gene's germline CDR1 is LGHNT and CDR2 FRNRAP. The CDR3: CASGFFSGGNQPQHF. CDR3 DNA: TGTGCTAGTGGTTTTTTTTCAGGGGGCAATCAGCCCCAGCATTTT. The full variable domain, completed using reference TRBV12-5 and TRBJ1-5, is DARVTQTPRHKVTEMGQEVTMRCQPILGHNTVFWYRQTMMQGLELLAYFRNRAPLDDSGMPKDRFSAEMPDATLATLKIQPSEPRDSAVYFCASGFFSGGNQPQHFGDGTRLSIL.

In this sample, this clone turned up many times. CDR3 protein: CASSLLQGGTEAFF. CDR3 DNA: TGCGCCAGCAGCTTGTTGCAGGGAGGAACTGAAGCTTTCTTT. The gene calls are TRBV5-1 and TRBJ1-1; TRBD1 is a possible D gene (5 bases). CDR1 and CDR2 from the germline V gene are SGHRS and YFSETQ. V shed 1 base and J shed 5 bases, with 12 bases lying between them. CDR3 size: 14 residues.

In this sample, this clone turned up many times. The chain joins TRBV6-1 to TRBJ1-4; no clear D gene. The CDR3 loop spans 15 amino acids. The V gene's germline CDR1 is MNHNS and CDR2 SASEGT. Trimming pared 6 bases from V and 6 bases from J, leaving 17 bases between. The CDR3 region has the DNA TGTGCCAGCAGGGTCGCCTTGGCAGTTTATGAAAAACTGTTTTTT. Its translation: CASRVALAVYEKLFF.

This clone was observed at least ten times. The V call is TRBV5-4, the J call TRBJ2-1, with TRBD2 matching 8 bases. V lost 1 base and J lost 4; bases outside the gene matches: 4. The CDR3 consists of 15 residues. Germline lookup yields CDR1 SGHNT and CDR2 YYREEE (reference sequence). Written as DNA, the CDR3 is TGTGCCAGCAGCTTGACCAGCGGGGGATACAATGAGCAGTTCTTC. Translated: CASSLTSGGYNEQFF. Filled out from reference TRBV5-4 and TRBJ2-1, the complete variable domain reads ETGVTQSPTHLIKTRGQQVTLRCSSQSGHNTVSWYQQALGQGPQFIFQYYREEENGRGNFPPRFSGLQFPNYSSELNVNALELDDSALYLCASSLTSGGYNEQFFGPGTRLTVL.